This T cell receptor beta chain stems from a study of tumor-infiltrating lymphocytes in primary liver carcinoma. As for the study in general: Sample yields of productive TCRbeta reads, ranging from roughly 3.65 to 7.13 million, were similar across tissue types. Overall study results and limits: The 250 largest clones made up significantly more of tumor than blood repertoires (p = 0.039).

Blood RNA was derived from unsorted whole blood, and germline DNA was extracted too. This clonotype has ten or more counts. What it binds is unknown. The germline V gene has CDR1 MNHEY and CDR2 SVGAGI. This CDR3 has 14 residues. Trimming took 5 bases from V and 7 from J, leaving 17 bases between them. Constant-region priming of around 490 ng total RNA yielded TCR beta cDNA. For TCR beta, libraries were produced by three nested multiplex PCR rounds using slightly modified ARM-PCR. A C-beta reverse primer was combined with TRBV1-TRBV30 forward primers in the first two PCR rounds, and each round had 10 cycles. TCRdb re-called the multiplex PCR reads with MiXCR, one entry per CDR3 protein. The table has about 200,000 distinct CDR3 sequences, about 65% seen once; the top ten hold approximately 6.6%.

This TCR derives from a woman aged 55-69 years with primary liver carcinoma and hepatitis B virus infection. Sequenced: peripheral blood. This sequence joins TRBV6-5 and TRBJ1-2, with D unclear. The CDR3, as DNA: TGTGCCAGCAGTAACACCGGGAGATCGGGTGGCTACACCTTC. This encodes CASSNTGRSGGYTF.